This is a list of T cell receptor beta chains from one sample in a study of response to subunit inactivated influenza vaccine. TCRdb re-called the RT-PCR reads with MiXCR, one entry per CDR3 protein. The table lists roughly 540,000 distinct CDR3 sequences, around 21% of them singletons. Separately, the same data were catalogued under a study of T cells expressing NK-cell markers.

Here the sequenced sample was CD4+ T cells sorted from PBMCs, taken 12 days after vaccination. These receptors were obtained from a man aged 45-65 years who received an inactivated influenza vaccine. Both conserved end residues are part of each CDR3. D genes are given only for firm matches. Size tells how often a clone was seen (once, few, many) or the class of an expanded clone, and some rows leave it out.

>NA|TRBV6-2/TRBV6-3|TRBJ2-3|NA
CASSYWAFRDTQYF
TGTGCCAGCAGTTACTGGGCCTTCAGAGATACGCAGTATTTT
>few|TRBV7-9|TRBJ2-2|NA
CASSLWRQNTGELFF
TGTGCCAGCAGCTTATGGCGACAGAACACCGGGGAGCTGTTTTTT
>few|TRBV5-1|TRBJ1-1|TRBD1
CASSDGGTVNTEAFF
TGCGCCAGCAGCGATGGCGGGACAGTGAACACTGAAGCTTTCTTT
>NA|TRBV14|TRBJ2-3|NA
CASSHRERTDTQYF
TGTGCCAGCAGCCACCGGGAGAGAACAGATACGCAGTATTTT
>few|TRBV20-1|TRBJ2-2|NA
CSAKGSGELFF
TGCAGTGCTAAAGGCTCCGGGGAGCTGTTTTTT
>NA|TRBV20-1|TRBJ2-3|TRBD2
CSVSRLAGITDTQYF
TGCAGTGTTAGCCGACTAGCGGGAATCACAGATACGCAGTATTTT
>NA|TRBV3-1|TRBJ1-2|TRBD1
CASSDRGPGTF
TGTGCCAGTTCGGACAGGGGGCCGGGCACCTTC
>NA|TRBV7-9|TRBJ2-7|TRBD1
CASSWDRDEQYF
TGTGCCAGCAGCTGGGACAGAGATGAGCAGTACTTC
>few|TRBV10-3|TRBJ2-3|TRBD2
CAISDPGLAGGSTDTQYF
TGTGCCATCAGTGACCCCGGACTAGCGGGAGGGAGCACAGATACGCAGTATTTT
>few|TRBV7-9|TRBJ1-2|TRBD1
CASSLASGQGGTYGYTF
TGTGCCAGCAGCTTAGCCTCCGGACAGGGCGGAACCTATGGCTACACCTTC
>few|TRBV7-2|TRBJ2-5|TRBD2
CASSLTSSKLETQYF
TGTGCCAGCAGCCTGACTAGCAGTAAGCTGGAGACCCAGTACTTC
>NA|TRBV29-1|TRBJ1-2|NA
CSVEQRSYGYTF
TGCAGCGTTGAGCAACGGTCCTATGGCTACACCTTC
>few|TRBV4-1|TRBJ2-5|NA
CASSPHGTGQETQYF
TGCGCCAGCAGCCCCCACGGGACTGGCCAAGAGACCCAGTACTTC
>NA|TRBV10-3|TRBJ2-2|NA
CATSRDLNTGELFF
TGTGCCACTAGCCGGGACCTGAACACCGGGGAGCTGTTTTTT
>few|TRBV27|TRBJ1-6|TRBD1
CASTPRTGVLPLHF
TGTGCCAGCACCCCCCGGACAGGGGTGTTGCCCCTCCACTTT
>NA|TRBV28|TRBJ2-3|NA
CASSPPSLSTDTQYF
TGTGCCAGCAGCCCACCCAGTCTGAGCACAGATACGCAGTATTTT